The rows below give T cell receptor beta chains drawn from one sample of a study of shared clonotypes between healthy human individuals. The method was immunoSEQ multiplex PCR; TCRdb's version includes in-frame clones alone and lacks a portion of them. The top ten hold more than 0.35% of the sample, which has about 2.3 million clones, around 90% seen once. Sequencing input: naive CD4+ T cells from PBMCs. These TCRs come from a man aged 18 to 29 in good health. Some clones in this sample may be carry-over from other donors' samples. The CDR3 runs from the conserved cysteine through the conserved F or W. The D gene is left open where the match is weak. Expanded clones get a size class; other rows say once, few or many, or leave the size out.

D,J,V,size,DNA,CDR3
NA,TRBJ2-7,TRBV15,NA,TGTGCCACCAGCACGCGGAGAGCTACCTACGAGCAGTACTTC,CATSTRRATYEQYF
TRBD1,TRBJ1-2,TRBV5-1,NA,TGCGCCAGCAGCAAGGGACAGGGGGCGGAAGGCTACACCTTC,CASSKGQGAEGYTF
NA,TRBJ2-4,TRBV19,NA,TGTGCCAGTAGTCATGGGAGGGCCAAAAACATTCAGTACTTC,CASSHGRAKNIQYF
NA,TRBJ1-2,TRBV5-1,NA,TGCGCCAGCAGATTACAGGGTGAGGATGGCTACACCTTC,CASRLQGEDGYTF
NA,TRBJ2-2,TRBV11-3,NA,TGTGCCAGCAGCTTAGGGGTCGCGGGTACCGGGGAGCTGTTTTTT,CASSLGVAGTGELFF
NA,TRBJ1-2,TRBV7-9,NA,TGTGCCAGCAGCCTGGGTGAAGGGGGCTATGGCTACACCTTC,CASSLGEGGYGYTF
NA,TRBJ2-1,TRBV7-8,NA,TGTGCCAGCAGCTTAGGCGGGACATCCTACAATGAGCAGTTCTTC,CASSLGGTSYNEQFF
NA,TRBJ1-1,TRBV28,NA,TGTGCCAGCAGTTATCCAAGCGCCACTGAAGCTTTCTTT,CASSYPSATEAFF
NA,TRBJ2-5,TRBV29-1,NA,TGCAGCGTGGGCCGGGCTCAAGAGACCCAGTACTTC,CSVGRAQETQYF
NA,TRBJ2-1,TRBV7-2,NA,TGTGCCAGCAGCTTAGGGGGCGGAGGAAATGAGCAGTTCTTC,CASSLGGGGNEQFF
TRBD1,TRBJ2-3,TRBV5-1,NA,TGCGCCAGCAGCCCCGGAGGGGGACAGGGGCTTATAGATACGCAGTATTTT,CASSPGGGQGLIDTQYF
TRBD1,TRBJ2-3,TRBV5-1,NA,TGCGCCTCCCACGACAGGGGAGGCACAGATACGCAGTATTTT,CASHDRGGTDTQYF
NA,TRBJ2-3,TRBV5-4,NA,TGTGCCAGCAGCTTTTGGGGCACAGATACGCAGTATTTT,CASSFWGTDTQYF
TRBD1,TRBJ1-1,TRBV19,NA,TGTGCCAGTGCTGGACAGGGAACTTCTGAAGCTTTCTTT,CASAGQGTSEAFF
TRBD1,TRBJ1-5,TRBV6-6,few,TGTGCCAGCCAGGCAAGAGGGGGCAGCAATCAGCCCCAGCATTTT,CASQARGGSNQPQHF
TRBD1,TRBJ2-1,TRBV19,NA,TGTGCCAGTAGTCCTAGAACCCCAGGGGGCGCTAAGAATGAGCAGTTCTTC,CASSPRTPGGAKNEQFF
NA,TRBJ1-1,TRBV28,few,TGTGCCAGCCTAGGAATGGGCGGTGCGAACACTGAAGCTTTCTTT,CASLGMGGANTEAFF
NA,TRBJ1-1,TRBV6-1,NA,TGTGCCAGCACCCAATTGGGGACGAACACTGAAGCTTTCTTT,CASTQLGTNTEAFF
NA,TRBJ1-5,TRBV2,few,TGTGCCAGCAGTGACGCTTGGCAGGGCCAACCCACTCCCCATTTT,CASSDAWQGQPTPHF
TRBD2,TRBJ2-5,TRBV5-1,once,TGCGCCAGCAGCTTGGGCCTAGCGGGGGTCCAAGAGACCCAGTACTTC,CASSLGLAGVQETQYF
NA,TRBJ2-7,TRBV29-1,NA,TGCAGCGTTGGGGTGTCCCAGGAGCAGTACTTC,CSVGVSQEQYF
NA,TRBJ2-7,TRBV7-9,NA,TGTGCCACCAATGACCAGGTTAGGGAGCAGTACTTC,CATNDQVREQYF
TRBD1,TRBJ2-5,TRBV4-2,NA,TGTGCCAGCAGCCAGACAGGGGTCGGGGAGACCCAGTACTTC,CASSQTGVGETQYF
TRBD2,TRBJ2-1,TRBV5-1,NA,TGCGCCAGCAGCTTACTACTAGCGGGAGAAGGCGGCAATGAGCAGTTCTTC,CASSLLLAGEGGNEQFF
NA,TRBJ2-7,TRBV6-1,NA,TGTGCCAGCAAACGGACAGAGCCGTACGAGCAGTACTTC,CASKRTEPYEQYF
NA,TRBJ2-1,TRBV6-1,NA,TGTGCCAGCAGTGTGTGGCGGGAACAGCAGTTCTTC,CASSVWREQQFF
TRBD2,TRBJ2-2,TRBV5-4,NA,TGTGCCAGCAGCTTGCTTCCCTTAGCGGGGGGCTACACCGGGGAGCTGTTTTTT,CASSLLPLAGGYTGELFF
TRBD1,TRBJ2-7,TRBV10-3,NA,TGTGCCATCAGAGGAGGGACAGGCGGGTACGAGCAGTACTTC,CAIRGGTGGYEQYF
TRBD1,TRBJ1-1,TRBV19,NA,TGTGCCAGTAGTGGACAGGTGAACACTGAAGCTTTCTTT,CASSGQVNTEAFF
NA,TRBJ2-3,TRBV9,NA,TGTGCCAGCAGCGTATTGGGGCACCCAGATACGCAGTATTTT,CASSVLGHPDTQYF
NA,TRBJ1-1,TRBV11-3,NA,TGTGCCAGTAATGATCCCCCAGCCAACACTGAAGCTTTCTTT,CASNDPPANTEAFF
NA,TRBJ2-1,TRBV6-4,once,TGTGCCAGCATCGTCCCCGATGAGCAGTTCTTC,CASIVPDEQFF
NA,TRBJ2-2,TRBV5-1,NA,TGCGCCAGCAGCTTGGACAGGAATAGCGGGGAGCTGTTTTTT,CASSLDRNSGELFF
TRBD1,TRBJ1-2,TRBV27,NA,TGTGCCAGCAGCCGTTCCGACAGGGGGTATGGCTACACCTTC,CASSRSDRGYGYTF
NA,TRBJ2-1,TRBV28,NA,TGTGCCAGCAGTCTGAACAAAGGACTCGTCACTAATTACAATGAGCAGTTCTTC,CASSLNKGLVTNYNEQFF
TRBD1,TRBJ1-2,TRBV28,NA,TGTGCCAGTTCCCACAGGGGTGGCTACACCTTC,CASSHRGGYTF
NA,TRBJ2-3,TRBV7-2,NA,TGTGCCAGCAGCTTTCGGTGGGGCGGTGACACAGATACGCAGTATTTT,CASSFRWGGDTDTQYF
NA,TRBJ1-6,TRBV5-1,NA,TGCGCCAGCAGCCCCGGGGCCCTGGGCCATAATTCACCCCTCCACTTT,CASSPGALGHNSPLHF
TRBD2,TRBJ2-3,TRBV5-1,NA,TGCGCCACAACCCCTAGCGGGAGGGTCGCTAGCACAGATACGCAGTATTTT,CATTPSGRVASTDTQYF
NA,TRBJ2-3,TRBV20-1,once,TGCAGTGCCGTCACAGATACGCAGTATTTT,CSAVTDTQYF
NA,TRBJ1-1,TRBV28,few,TGTGCCAGCAGTTCACCCCGGGCCAGCATGAACACTGAAGCTTTCTTT,CASSSPRASMNTEAFF
TRBD2,TRBJ2-7,TRBV6-5,NA,TGTGCCAGCAGTTTCGGGACTAGCGGGAGCGTCTACGAGCAGTACTTC,CASSFGTSGSVYEQYF
TRBD1,TRBJ1-4,TRBV7-9,NA,TGTGCCGGATCAGGGGGAGCAACTAATGAAAAACTGTTTTTT,CAGSGGATNEKLFF
TRBD2,TRBJ2-1,TRBV28,NA,TGTGCCAGCAACCCGGGACTAGCGGGAGGCCACAATGAGCAGTTCTTC,CASNPGLAGGHNEQFF
TRBD1,TRBJ2-4,TRBV28,NA,TGTGCCAGCAGGCGTCAGGGGGCGGAGACCAAAAACATTCAGTACTTC,CASRRQGAETKNIQYF
NA,TRBJ1-2,TRBV5-1,NA,TGCGCCAGCAGAAACGAAGGAGGCTATGGCTACACCTTC,CASRNEGGYGYTF
NA,TRBJ2-6,TRBV5-1,NA,TGCGCCAGCAGCTTGGGAAAAGACTCTGGGGCCAACGTCCTGACTTTC,CASSLGKDSGANVLTF